Below, one T cell receptor (beta chain) is given with its context. Its cognate antigen has yet to be identified. Per-nucleotide qualities are absent, and no much larger clonotype sits a single base away. This sample's treatment or condition label indicates: live attenuated yellow fever vaccine strain. At each blood-draw timepoint, two biological replicates of bulk PBMCs were collected. PBMCs were isolated from peripheral blood using a standard Ficoll-Paque protocol. TriZol was used to extract RNA from bulk PBMCs, CD4 and CD8 fractions, and dextramer-positive and dextramer-negative fractions. TCR cDNA was synthesized by 5'RACE template switching, through which a universal primer site and unique molecular identifiers were introduced. Priming of cDNA synthesis was performed from both the TCR alpha and TCR beta constant segments. Two PCR steps were used to amplify libraries, with sample barcodes and sequencing adapters being added in the second step. Sequencing of the libraries was done on either Illumina HiSeq 2500 (2x100 bp) or NovaSeq (2x150 bp). The authors' pipeline ran thus. Reads were demultiplexed and collapsed into UMI consensus sequences with MIGEC, and V(D)J alignment was performed with MiXCR. Using edgeR on replicate PBMC samples, clonotypes were called vaccine-responding if FDR was below 0.01 and the log2 fold change was above 5 up to day 15. Bulk clonotypes were assigned CD4 or CD8 identity according to which sequenced CD4 or CD8 repertoire held them at higher abundance. TCRdb reprocessing: public reads trimmed at Q25 with fastp, clones called with MiXCR, in-frame beta chains kept. Merged by CDR3 protein, the rows form single entries marked with the most common genes and DNA. The V and J calls and clone size come from TCRdb's table, not from the authors' own analysis. This sample comprises roughly 340,000 distinct CDR3 sequences, 8.5% to 9% of them detected only once. The top ten constitute about a sixth of the sample.

This sample is part of a study of T cells after yellow fever vaccination (dated by TCRdb to between 2017 and 2020). Broadly, across the study: The SMART-Seq v4 Ultra Low Input RNA kit was used to prepare libraries from fractions with low cell numbers. To follow T-cell clones before and after primary and booster YFV17D yellow fever vaccination, bulk TCR alpha and beta repertoires were sequenced over time. Two healthy male donors made up the cohort, one aged 18 to 29 years and the other aged 30 to 40 years. Blood was collected at multiple timepoints before and after primary and secondary immunization, and bulk PBMC replicates and cell subsets were isolated.

Overall study results and their limits: Computational filtering was needed because FACS-sorted repertoires could contain abundant contaminating clonotypes from the bulk population. Because only a couple of donors were included in the study, the extent to which the findings can be generalized is limited. A small share of clonotypes occurred in both CD4 and CD8 compartments, likely arising from convergent recombination. The secondary T-cell response was found to be weaker but faster than the primary response, with a peak reached on day 5 rather than on day 15. After the booster, most of the clones that had expanded following primary vaccination were detected again (roughly 96% of CD4 and roughly nine tenths of CD8), which suggests that memory was broadly maintained.

The CDR3 runs 16 residues from the cysteine to the phenylalanine. Only the CDR3 part of the read is kept: 48 bases, read in frame from the first base. Germline trimming: 2 bases from V, 2 bases from J; junction bases outside gene matches: 6. CDR1 and CDR2, looked up from the germline V gene, are SGHVS and FNYEAQ. This receptor was identified in a man aged 18 to 30 who received the YFV17D yellow fever vaccine. In this chain, TRBV7-6 is recombined with TRBJ1-2, with 9 bases aligning to TRBD1. The sample consisted of PBMCs, taken on the day of the first yellow fever vaccination. The DNA is TGTGCCAGCAGCTTACCGGGACAGGGACCGAACTATGGCTACACCTTC. This is translated as CASSLPGQGPNYGYTF.